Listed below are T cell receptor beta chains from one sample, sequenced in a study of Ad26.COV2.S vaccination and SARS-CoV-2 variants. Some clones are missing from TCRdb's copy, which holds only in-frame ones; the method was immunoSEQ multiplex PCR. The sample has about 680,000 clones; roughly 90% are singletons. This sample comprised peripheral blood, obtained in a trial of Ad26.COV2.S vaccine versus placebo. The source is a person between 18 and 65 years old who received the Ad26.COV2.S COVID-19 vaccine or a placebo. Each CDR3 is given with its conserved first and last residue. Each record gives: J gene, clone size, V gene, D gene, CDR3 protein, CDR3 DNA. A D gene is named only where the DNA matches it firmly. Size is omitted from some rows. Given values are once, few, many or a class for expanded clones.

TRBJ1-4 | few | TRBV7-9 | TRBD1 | CASEGAVREKLFF | TGTGCCAGCGAGGGGGCAGTAAGGGAAAAACTGTTTTTT
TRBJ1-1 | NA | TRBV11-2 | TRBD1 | CASSIGTVPDEAFF | TGTGCCAGCAGCATTGGGACAGTACCTGATGAAGCTTTCTTT
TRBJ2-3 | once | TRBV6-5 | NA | CASWGRHTQYF | TGTGCCAGCTGGGGCCGACATACGCAGTATTTT
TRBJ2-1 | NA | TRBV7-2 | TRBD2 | CASSSQREGLIEQFF | TGTGCCAGCAGCTCCCAGCGGGAGGGCCTGATTGAGCAGTTCTTC
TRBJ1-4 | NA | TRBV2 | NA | CASSLRGRGNEKLFF | TGTGCCAGCAGCCTACGGGGGAGGGGAAACGAAAAACTGTTTTTT
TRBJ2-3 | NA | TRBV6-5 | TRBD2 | CASSYGLAGALTQYF | TGTGCCAGCAGTTATGGACTAGCGGGAGCCCTTACGCAGTATTTT
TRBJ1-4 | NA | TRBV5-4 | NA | CASSSTQATNEKLFF | TGTGCCAGCAGTTCAACTCAAGCAACTAATGAAAAACTGTTTTTT
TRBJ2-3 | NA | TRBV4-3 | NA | CASSQGTTGGTDTQYF | TGCGCCAGCAGCCAAGGGACTACAGGGGGCACAGATACGCAGTATTTT
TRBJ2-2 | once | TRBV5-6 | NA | CASSPGPTPGELFF | TGTGCCAGCAGCCCGGGACCGACTCCCGGGGAGCTGTTTTTT
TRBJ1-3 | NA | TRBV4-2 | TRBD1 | CASSRQGNNGNTIYF | TGTGCCAGCAGCCGACAGGGGAACAATGGAAACACCATATATTTT
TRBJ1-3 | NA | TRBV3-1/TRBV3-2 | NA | CASSPPGNTIYF | TGTGCCAGCAGCCCCCCCGGGAACACCATATATTTT
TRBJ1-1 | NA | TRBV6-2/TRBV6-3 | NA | CASSYSGQGPNTEAFF | TGTGCCAGCAGTTACTCAGGGCAGGGTCCGAACACTGAAGCTTTCTTT
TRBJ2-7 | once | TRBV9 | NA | CASSVGAGATYEQYF | TGTGCCAGCAGCGTAGGGGCGGGTGCTACCTACGAGCAGTACTTC
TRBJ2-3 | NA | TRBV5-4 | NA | CASSPGEDTQYF | TGTGCCAGCAGCCCCGGCGAGGATACGCAGTATTTT
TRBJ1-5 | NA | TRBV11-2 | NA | CASSLDVGNQPQHF | TGTGCCAGCAGCTTAGATGTAGGGAATCAGCCCCAGCATTTT
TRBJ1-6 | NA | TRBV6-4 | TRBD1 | CASSQGQPNSPLHF | TGTGCCAGCAGTCAGGGACAGCCAAATTCACCCCTCCACTTT
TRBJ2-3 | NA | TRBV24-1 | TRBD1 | CATSDLSTGSSTDTQYF | TGTGCCACCAGTGATTTATCGACAGGGTCTAGCACAGATACGCAGTATTTT
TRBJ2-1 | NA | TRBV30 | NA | CAWRWRLDNEQFF | TGTGCCTGGAGATGGAGGTTGGACAATGAGCAGTTCTTC